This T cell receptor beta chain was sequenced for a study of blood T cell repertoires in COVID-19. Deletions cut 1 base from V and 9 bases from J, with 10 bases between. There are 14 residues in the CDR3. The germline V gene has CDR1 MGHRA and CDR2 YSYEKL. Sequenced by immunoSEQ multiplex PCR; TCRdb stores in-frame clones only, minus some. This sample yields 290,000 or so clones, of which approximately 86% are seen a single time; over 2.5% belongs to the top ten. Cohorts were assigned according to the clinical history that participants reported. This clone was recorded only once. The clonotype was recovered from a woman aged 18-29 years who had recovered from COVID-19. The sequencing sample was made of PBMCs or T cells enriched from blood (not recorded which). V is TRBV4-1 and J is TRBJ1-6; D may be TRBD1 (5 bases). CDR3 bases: TGCGCCAGCAGCCAAGTTCAGGGAGGTTCACCCCTCCACTTT. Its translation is CASSQVQGGSPLHF.